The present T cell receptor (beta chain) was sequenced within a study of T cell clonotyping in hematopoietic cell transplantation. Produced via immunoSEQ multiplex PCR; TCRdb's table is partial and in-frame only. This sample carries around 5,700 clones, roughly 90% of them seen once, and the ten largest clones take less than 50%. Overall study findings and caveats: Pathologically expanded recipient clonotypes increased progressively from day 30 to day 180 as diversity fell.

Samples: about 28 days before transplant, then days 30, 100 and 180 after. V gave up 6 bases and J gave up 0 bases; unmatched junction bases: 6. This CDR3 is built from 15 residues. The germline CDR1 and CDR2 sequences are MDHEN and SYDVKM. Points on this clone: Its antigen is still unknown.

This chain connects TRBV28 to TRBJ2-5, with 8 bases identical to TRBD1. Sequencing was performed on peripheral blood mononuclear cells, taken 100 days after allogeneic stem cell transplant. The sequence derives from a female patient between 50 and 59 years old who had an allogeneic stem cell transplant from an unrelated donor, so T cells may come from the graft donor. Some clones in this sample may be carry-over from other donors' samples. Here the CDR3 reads CASRLEDRDQETQYF. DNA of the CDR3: TGTGCCAGCAGATTGGAGGACAGGGACCAAGAGACCCAGTACTTC. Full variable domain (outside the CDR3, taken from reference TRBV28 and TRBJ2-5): DVKVTQSSRYLVKRTGEKVFLECVQDMDHENMFWYRQDPGLGLRLIYFSYDVKMKEKGDIPEGYSVSREKKERFSLILESASTNQTSMYLCASRLEDRDQETQYFGPGTRLLVL.